The clone carrying this TCR beta chain was observed at least ten times. Its cognate antigen is unknown. This entry comes from a study of breast tumors, draining lymph nodes, adjacent tissues. Findings and caveats of the study: Tumor repertoires ranked between lymph nodes and nontumor tissue in diversity, with V and J gene preferences.

MiXCR, applied by TCRdb to the multiplex PCR reads, yields one record per CDR3 protein. Among tens of thousands of distinct CDR3 sequences listed, approximately 62% were seen once. The V end lost 4 bases, the J end lost 1 base, and 16 bases lay between the germline ends. The CDR3 totals 16 residues. Per the germline V gene, CDR1 is SGDLS and CDR2 is YYNGEE. The V gene is TRBV9, the J gene TRBJ2-3; tentatively, D is TRBD2 (7 bases). The source of this sequence is a female donor with breast cancer. Some clones in this sample may be carry-over from other donors' samples. The specimen sequenced was breast tumor tissue. The CDR3 nucleotides are TGTGCCAGCAGCCCGAGGGGGGGGGGGCGCACAGATACGCAGTATTTT. This translates into CASSPRGGGRTDTQYF.